This is a list of T cell receptor beta chains from one sample in a study of blood T cell repertoires in COVID-19. TCRdb keeps only in-frame clones here, not all; method: immunoSEQ multiplex PCR. The repertoire consists of tens of thousands of clones, with around four fifths occurring once and the leading ten covering about 14%. The sample was peripheral blood. Receptors were obtained from a woman aged 70-85 years with acute or convalescent COVID-19. CDR3s include the opening cysteine and the closing phenylalanine or tryptophan. D genes are given only for firm matches. Size values are once, few and many counts, or a class for expanded clones, and some rows have none.

d_call,j_call,v_call,clone_size,cdr3_aa,cdr3_nt
NA,TRBJ1-2,TRBV3-1/TRBV3-2,NA,CASSQDRGGAGYTF,TGTGCCAGCAGCCAAGATCGGGGAGGGGCGGGCTACACCTTC
NA,TRBJ2-6,TRBV27,NA,CASSFLSSGANVLTF,TGTGCCAGCAGTTTCCTGAGCTCTGGGGCCAACGTCCTGACTTTC
NA,TRBJ2-2,TRBV10-3,NA,CAISESEVRMTGTTGELFF,TGTGCCATCAGTGAGTCAGAAGTACGGATGACAGGTACAACCGGGGAGCTGTTTTTT
TRBD1,TRBJ1-1,TRBV10-3,few,CAIRPGTGKTEAFF,TGTGCCATCCGTCCCGGGACAGGGAAGACTGAAGCTTTCTTT
TRBD2,TRBJ2-1,TRBV19,NA,CASSIRLAGTYNEQFF,TGTGCCAGTAGTATACGTCTAGCGGGGACCTACAATGAGCAGTTCTTC
TRBD1,TRBJ1-5,TRBV12-3/TRBV12-4,few,CASRLTGDQPQHF,TGTGCCAGCAGACTTACAGGGGATCAGCCCCAGCATTTT
TRBD1,TRBJ1-2,TRBV19,few,CATRDRGLGGYTF,TGTGCCACTCGGGACAGGGGTTTAGGCGGCTACACCTTC
NA,TRBJ1-2,TRBV18,few,CASSPPVRGGWDGYTF,TGTGCCAGCTCACCACCCGTCCGAGGAGGGTGGGATGGCTACACCTTC
NA,TRBJ2-2,TRBV3-1/TRBV3-2,NA,CASSQAGFTGELFF,TGTGCCAGCAGCCAAGCGGGGTTCACCGGGGAGCTGTTTTTT
NA,TRBJ1-2,TRBV5-5,NA,CASSLARTANYGYTF,TGTGCCAGCAGCTTGGCCAGGACAGCTAACTATGGCTACACCTTC
TRBD1,TRBJ1-2,TRBV7-9,NA,CASSLTGSGYTF,TGTGCCAGCAGTTTGACAGGGAGCGGCTACACCTTC
NA,TRBJ2-2,TRBV19,few,CASRPSGVAGELFF,TGTGCCAGTAGGCCATCAGGGGTCGCCGGGGAGCTGTTTTTT
NA,TRBJ1-2,TRBV7-3,NA,CASSPGRAGGYTF,TGTGCCAGCAGCCCTGGGAGAGCGGGCGGCTACACCTTC
TRBD2,TRBJ2-2,TRBV2,NA,CASSLGTSGTNTGELFF,TGTGCCAGCAGTTTAGGGACTAGCGGGACGAACACCGGGGAGCTGTTTTTT
NA,TRBJ1-1,TRBV19,NA,CASRPGNTEAFF,TGTGCCAGTCGACCAGGTAACACTGAAGCTTTCTTT
NA,TRBJ1-1,TRBV6-4,NA,CASSVTDRNTEAFF,TGTGCCAGCAGTGTGACAGACAGAAACACTGAAGCTTTCTTT
TRBD1,TRBJ1-4,TRBV18,NA,CASGATGGYNEKLFF,TGTGCCAGCGGCGCAACAGGGGGATATAATGAAAAACTGTTTTTT
TRBD1,TRBJ1-2,TRBV24-1,NA,CATSDSKKSWDSWIGYTF,TGTGCCACCAGTGATTCGAAAAAATCCTGGGACAGTTGGATTGGCTACACCTTC
TRBD2,TRBJ2-3,TRBV7-3,NA,CASSRAQPSGGRHTDTQYF,TGTGCCAGCAGCCGCGCCCAGCCAAGCGGGGGGCGCCACACAGATACGCAGTATTTT
TRBD1,TRBJ1-2,TRBV5-1,NA,CASSLGQGDRSGYTF,TGCGCCAGCAGCTTAGGACAGGGCGACAGAAGTGGCTACACCTTC
TRBD1,TRBJ1-1,TRBV5-8,NA,CASPTRQAGGNTEAFF,TGTGCCAGCCCCACTCGTCAGGCAGGGGGGAACACTGAAGCTTTCTTT
NA,TRBJ2-2,TRBV6-5,many,CASCRVSNTGELFF,TGTGCCAGCTGCCGGGTCTCGAACACCGGGGAGCTGTTTTTT
TRBD1,TRBJ1-5,TRBV7-8,NA,CASSIWDRGSNQPQHF,TGTGCCAGCAGCATCTGGGACAGGGGGAGCAATCAGCCCCAGCATTTT
NA,TRBJ1-2,TRBV5-6,NA,CASSLTDAEGYGYTF,TGTGCCAGCAGCCTAACTGACGCTGAGGGCTATGGCTACACCTTC
TRBD1,TRBJ1-1,TRBV6-5,NA,CASSYENRGRTEAFF,TGTGCCAGCAGTTACGAAAACAGGGGGCGGACTGAAGCTTTCTTT
NA,TRBJ2-1,TRBV11-2,NA,CASSLELSSYNEQFF,TGTGCCAGCAGCTTAGAACTGAGCTCCTACAATGAGCAGTTCTTC
NA,TRBJ2-2,TRBV19,once,CASYPGAGELFF,TGTGCCAGCTACCCCGGTGCCGGGGAGCTGTTTTTT
NA,TRBJ1-6,TRBV14,NA,CASSPTRGSPLHF,TGTGCCAGCAGCCCCACAAGAGGTTCACCCCTCCACTTT
NA,TRBJ1-1,TRBV7-9,NA,CASTPRGNTEAFF,TGTGCCAGCACCCCCCGGGGGAACACTGAAGCTTTCTTT
NA,TRBJ1-2,TRBV7-2,NA,CASSSRGNYGYTF,TGTGCCAGCAGTTCCCGGGGTAACTATGGCTACACCTTC
NA,TRBJ2-5,TRBV24-1,NA,CATSDGTLQETQYF,TGTGCCACCAGTGATGGGACACTTCAAGAGACCCAGTACTTC
NA,TRBJ1-1,TRBV9,NA,CASSFSGTPNTEAFF,TGTGCCAGCAGCTTCTCTGGGACACCTAACACTGAAGCTTTCTTT
TRBD1,TRBJ2-4,TRBV5-1,once,CASSSGTGAKNIQYF,TGCGCCAGCAGCTCAGGGACAGGGGCCAAAAACATTCAGTACTTC
NA,TRBJ1-5,TRBV30,NA,CAWKYGASNQPQHF,TGTGCCTGGAAGTATGGGGCCAGCAATCAGCCCCAGCATTTT
TRBD1,TRBJ1-1,TRBV6-5,once,CASRRQGTTEAFF,TGTGCCAGCAGGCGACAGGGTACGACTGAAGCTTTCTTT
TRBD1,TRBJ1-5,TRBV5-1,NA,CASSHGTGREPQHF,TGCGCCAGCAGCCATGGGACAGGTAGGGAGCCCCAGCATTTT
NA,TRBJ2-3,TRBV25-1,NA,CASSPSGADTQYF,TGTGCCAGCAGTCCCTCGGGTGCAGATACGCAGTATTTT
NA,TRBJ1-4,TRBV30,NA,CAWSPRWGANEKLFF,TGTGCCTGGAGTCCCCGGTGGGGGGCTAATGAAAAACTGTTTTTT
NA,TRBJ1-3,TRBV9,few,CASSPQGLSSGNTIYF,TGTGCCAGCAGCCCACAGGGCCTGAGCTCTGGAAACACCATATATTTT
TRBD1,TRBJ2-1,TRBV6-1,few,CASSEPGQGAREQFF,TGTGCCAGCAGTGAACCGGGACAGGGGGCTCGTGAGCAGTTCTTC
TRBD1,TRBJ2-7,TRBV6-5,NA,CASRLVDRGIYEQYF,TGTGCCAGCAGGCTTGTTGACAGGGGCATCTACGAGCAGTACTTC
TRBD1,TRBJ2-6,TRBV9,once,CASSVRDRGYSGANVLTF,TGTGCCAGCAGCGTCCGGGACAGGGGATACTCTGGGGCCAACGTCCTGACTTTC
NA,TRBJ1-4,TRBV29-1,NA,CSVGGSNEKLFF,TGCAGCGTAGGGGGTTCTAATGAAAAACTGTTTTTT
NA,TRBJ1-1,TRBV12-3/TRBV12-4,once,CASSRWTAHEAFF,TGTGCCAGCAGTCGATGGACAGCGCATGAAGCTTTCTTT
NA,TRBJ2-5,TRBV5-1,NA,CASSQSSAGETQYF,TGCGCCAGCAGCCAATCCTCGGCAGGGGAGACCCAGTACTTC
TRBD2,TRBJ2-1,TRBV24-1,NA,CATSEPGSGVYNEQFF,TGTGCCACCAGTGAACCCGGTAGCGGGGTCTACAATGAGCAGTTCTTC
TRBD1,TRBJ1-5,TRBV18,NA,CASSLTKGQGNQPQHF,TGTGCCAGCTCACTCACCAAGGGACAGGGCAATCAGCCCCAGCATTTT
TRBD1,TRBJ1-2,TRBV5-1,NA,CASSLGGTGDAKGYTF,TGCGCCAGCAGCTTGGGTGGGACAGGTGACGCTAAGGGCTACACCTTC
TRBD1,TRBJ2-3,TRBV6-5,NA,CASRGTGGADTQYF,TGTGCCAGCAGGGGGACAGGGGGCGCTGATACGCAGTATTTT
TRBD1,TRBJ1-2,TRBV7-9,NA,CASSLQGAGGYTF,TGTGCCAGCAGCTTACAGGGGGCGGGAGGCTACACCTTC
NA,TRBJ1-1,TRBV21-1,NA,CASSKALDSGVGTEAFF,TGTGCCAGCAGCAAAGCATTGGATTCAGGGGTGGGCACTGAAGCTTTCTTT
TRBD1,TRBJ1-5,TRBV27,NA,CASSLGGQGRVAPQHF,TGTGCCAGCAGTTTAGGGGGACAGGGTAGGGTGGCGCCCCAGCATTTT
NA,TRBJ1-6,TRBV10-1,NA,CASSESSGVAYNSPLHF,TGCGCCAGCAGTGAGTCGTCAGGGGTCGCCTATAATTCACCCCTCCACTTT
NA,TRBJ2-7,TRBV2,NA,CASSEKLRRGAYEQYF,TGTGCCAGCAGTGAGAAGCTCCGGCGGGGAGCCTACGAGCAGTACTTC
NA,TRBJ2-3,TRBV3-1/TRBV3-2,NA,CASSQGRQPQYF,TGTGCCAGCAGCCAAGGGAGACAGCCCCAGTATTTT
TRBD1,TRBJ2-5,TRBV6-1,NA,CASSEPLTGVVKETQYF,TGTGCCAGCAGTGAACCGCTTACAGGGGTTGTGAAAGAGACCCAGTACTTC
NA,TRBJ2-7,TRBV21-1,few,CASSRQGGEQYF,TGTGCCAGCTCGAGACAGGGGGGTGAGCAGTACTTC
NA,TRBJ2-3,TRBV7-9,NA,CASIRTDTQYF,TGTGCCAGCATCCGGACAGATACGCAGTATTTT